This TCR beta chain was recovered during a study of response to subunit inactivated influenza vaccine. Study-wide results and caveats: Every seasonal influenza vaccination brings in few new T cells, the authors suggested.

One entry per CDR3 protein, called by TCRdb with MiXCR from the RT-PCR reads. This sample has about 520,000 distinct CDR3 sequences; around 7.9% occur once, and the top ten carry around 14%. This clonotype showed up just a few times. Antigen unknown. There are 13 residues in the CDR3. Germline lookup yields CDR1 SGHTA and CDR2 FQGNSA. Trimming removed 1 base at V and 5 bases at J, with 8 bases between. The chain uses TRBV7-2 and TRBJ1-2; TRBD1 is a possible D gene (5 bases). This receptor was taken from a man between 45 and 75 years old who received an inactivated influenza vaccine. The specimen comprised PBMCs from blood, sampled roughly 24 months after vaccination. CDR3 protein: CASSLDRRYGYTF. CDR3 DNA sequence: TGTGCCAGCAGCTTAGACAGGAGGTATGGCTACACCTTC.